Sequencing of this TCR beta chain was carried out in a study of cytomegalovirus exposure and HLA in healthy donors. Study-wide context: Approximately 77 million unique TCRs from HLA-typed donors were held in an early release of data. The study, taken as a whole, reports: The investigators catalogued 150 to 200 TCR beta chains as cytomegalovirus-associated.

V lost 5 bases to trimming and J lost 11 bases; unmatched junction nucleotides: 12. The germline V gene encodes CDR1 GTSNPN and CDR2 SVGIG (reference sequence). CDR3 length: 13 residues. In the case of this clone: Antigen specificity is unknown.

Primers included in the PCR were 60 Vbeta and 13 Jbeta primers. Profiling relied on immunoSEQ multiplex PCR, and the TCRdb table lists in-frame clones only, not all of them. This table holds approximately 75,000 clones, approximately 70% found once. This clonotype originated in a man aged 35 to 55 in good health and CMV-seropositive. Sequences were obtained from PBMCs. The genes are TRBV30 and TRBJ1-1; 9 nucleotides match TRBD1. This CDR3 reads CAWALGRDRAAFF. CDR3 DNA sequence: TGTGCCTGGGCACTCGGGAGGGACAGGGCGGCTTTCTTT.